These 24 T cell receptor beta chains originate from one sample sequenced in a study of identical twins. MiXCR was run by TCRdb on the 5' RACE reads, yielding one entry per CDR3 protein. The table includes roughly 150,000 distinct CDR3 sequences, roughly 3.3% detected once. Source material: memory T cells sorted from blood. The source is a man between 18 and 35 years old in good health.

At least ten counts were recorded for this clonotype. The CDR3 reads CSARTPGSDTQYF. In DNA form, the CDR3 reads TGCAGCGCCCGGACCCCCGGTTCAGATACGCAGTATTTT. The genes are TRBV20-1 and TRBJ2-3, with D hard to call. CDR3 length: 13 residues. Germline V lookup: CDR1 DFQATT, CDR2 SNEGSKA (reference sequence).

This clonotype was picked up many times. This chain links TRBV29-1 with TRBJ2-5; D gene unclear. The ends were cut back, 7 bases at V and 0 bases at J, with 6 bases in the middle. CDR1 is SQVTM, CDR2 ANQGSEA, per germline. The CDR3 extends over 11 amino acids. The CDR3 DNA follows: TGCAGCGCCTCCCACCAAGAGACCCAGTACTTC. Protein sequence: CSASHQETQYF.

This clonotype was counted ten times or more. J is TRBJ2-5 and V is TRBV24-1; D possibly uses TRBD1 or TRBD2 (5 bases each). Trimming took 4 bases from V and 9 from J, leaving 17 bases between them. Germline V gene lookup returns CDR1 KGHDR and CDR2 SFDVKD. CDR3 length: 14 residues. The CDR3 loop is CATSDPGTFEAQYF. In nucleotides, the CDR3 is TGTGCCACCAGTGACCCTGGGACGTTCGAGGCCCAGTACTTC.

In its sample, this clonotype was seen many times. The chain carries TRBV30 and TRBJ2-2; perhaps D is TRBD1 or TRBD2 (5 bases each). The germline CDR1 and CDR2 sequences are GTSNPN and SVGIG (reference sequence). CDR3 size: 13 residues. The V end lost 8 bases, the J end lost 4 bases, and 14 bases lay between the germline ends. The CDR3 is CAQSGRVTGELFF. The CDR3 DNA sequence: TGTGCCCAATCGGGGCGTGTCACCGGGGAGCTGTTTTTT.

This clonotype was recorded many times. The chain employs TRBV4-2 and TRBJ2-2; weak D call: TRBD2 (6 bases). CDR1 LGHNA and CDR2 YNFKEQ come from the germline V gene. CDR3 length equals 16 residues. Trimming removed 5 bases at V and 5 bases at J, with 18 bases between. The CDR3, as DNA: TGTGCCAGCAGCTCGGGGGAGACTGTAAGGACCGGGGAGCTGTTTTTT. This encodes CASSSGETVRTGELFF.

In its sample, this clonotype was seen many times. The chain joins TRBV6-5 to TRBJ2-2, with D unresolved. Trimming removed 2 bases at V and 0 bases at J, with 7 bases between. This CDR3 is built from 15 residues. CDR1 and CDR2 (germline): MNHEY, SVGAGI. In nucleotides, the CDR3 is TGTGCCAGCAGTTACGGCAGCACGAACACCGGGGAGCTGTTTTTT. It translates to CASSYGSTNTGELFF.

This clonotype was seen many times. J is TRBJ2-3 and V is TRBV3-1; D is uncertain. Trimming took 4 bases from V and 6 from J, leaving 20 bases between them. CDR3 length: 16 amino acids. Germline CDR1 reads LGHDT; CDR2 reads YNNKEL (reference sequence). CDR3: CASSRSQGYASDTQYF. In DNA form, the CDR3 reads TGTGCCAGCAGCCGGAGCCAAGGGTATGCGTCGGATACGCAGTATTTT.

At least ten counts were recorded for this clonotype. The rearrangement links TRBV25-1 to TRBJ2-1; D unclear. Trimming left V 8 bases short and J 9 bases short, with 8 bases between. Germline V gene data show CDR1 as MGHDK and CDR2 as SYGVNS. This CDR3 has 10 amino acids. DNA for the CDR3: TGTGCCAGCGGTATCGGTGAGCAGTTCTTC. Its protein is CASGIGEQFF.

This clonotype was counted many times. The rearrangement joins TRBV21-1 to TRBJ2-7; the D segment call TRBD1 is taken from the table without a DNA check. TRBV21-1 is a documented pseudogene. The CDR3 has 15 amino acids. The CDR3 spells CASSRNREVPYEQYV. CDR3 DNA: TGTGCCAGCAGCAGGAACAGGGAGGTCCCCTACGAGCAGTACGTC.

This clonotype was counted at least ten times. V is TRBV29-1 and J is TRBJ2-3; possibly TRBD2 for D (5 bases). The germline V and J ends were trimmed by 7 bases and 0 bases, with 14 bases remaining between them. Germline values: CDR1 SQVTM, CDR2 ANQGSEA. The CDR3 contains 14 residues. The CDR3 is CSEKTSKSTDTQYF. The CDR3 nucleotides read TGCAGCGAGAAAACTAGTAAAAGCACAGATACGCAGTATTTT.

Many counts were recorded for this clonotype. The V call is TRBV24-1, the J call TRBJ2-1; the match to TRBD2 covers 9 bases. The CDR3 is made up of 16 amino acids. Per germline, CDR1 KGHDR and CDR2 SFDVKD. V gave up 4 bases and J gave up 4 bases; unmatched junction bases: 7. CDR3 coding DNA: TGTGCCACCAGTGACCCTAGCGGGAAGTTATACAATGAGCAGTTCTTC. Amino acids: CATSDPSGKLYNEQFF.

This clonotype was observed once. This may be a read error, as it is one base from a much larger clone. This chain joins TRBV5-5 and TRBJ2-2; D ambiguous. CDR3 length: 14 amino acids. V was cut by 5 bases and J by 6 bases, with 14 bases left in between. CDR1 SGHKS and CDR2 YYEKEE come from the germline V gene (reference sequence). DNA of the CDR3: TGTGCCAGCAGATGGGAAAGGTGGTCCGGGGAGCTGTTTTTT. This codes for CASRWERWSGELFF.

This clonotype has a count of ten or more. The junction does not match germline at one end; this may be a read error. The chain is built from TRBV12-3 or TRBV12-4 and TRBJ2-5; 8 positions agree with TRBD2. The CDR3 runs to 17 residues. The CDR3 is CASNRVIGAGVGGTLEF. CDR3 DNA sequence: TGTGCCAGCAACCGGGTCATCGGAGCGGGAGTGGGGGGCACCCTGGAGTTC.

This clonotype was counted ten times or more. The chain has TRBV7-6 and TRBJ2-3; no clear D gene. Deletions cut 2 bases from V and 4 bases from J, with 7 bases between. Germline V CDR1 and CDR2: SGHVS, FNYEAQ. The length of the CDR3 is 13 residues. CDR3 amino acids: CASSLNGADTQYF. DNA of the CDR3: TGTGCCAGCAGCTTAAATGGGGCAGATACGCAGTATTTT.

This clonotype was detected many times. In DNA form, the CDR3 reads TGTGCCAGCAGCTTAGCTGGCGGGGGGACCTACAATGAGCAGTTCTTC. This encodes CASSLAGGGTYNEQFF. The chain uses TRBV7-9 and TRBJ2-1, with TRBD2 matching over 8 bases. V trimming: 0 bases; J trimming: 2 bases; junction bases outside the gene matches: 3. Germline V CDR1 and CDR2: SEHNR, FQNEAQ (reference sequence). CDR3 length equals 16 residues.

The sample holds many counts of this clonotype. The chain is built from TRBV2 and TRBJ2-7, with TRBD1 matching 9 bases. CDR1 is SNHLY, CDR2 FYNNEI, per germline. The CDR3 is 16 amino acids. The ends lost 1 base at V and 2 bases at J; junction bases unmatched: 6. CDR3 amino acids: CASSEVVGQGTYEQYF. Here the CDR3 DNA reads TGTGCCAGCAGTGAAGTGGTAGGACAGGGGACCTACGAGCAGTACTTC.

This clonotype was seen repeatedly, ten times or more. This chain links TRBV5-1 with TRBJ2-3; D tentatively reads TRBD1 or TRBD2 (5 bases each). CDR1 is SGHRS and CDR2 is YFSETQ in the germline V gene. This CDR3 is 13 amino acids long. Trimming stripped 4 bases from V and 9 bases from J, with 15 bases between. This chain's CDR3 is CASSTGTPLTQYF. The DNA for the CDR3 is TGCGCCAGCAGCACCGGGACGCCGTTGACGCAGTATTTT.

This clonotype was seen ten or more times. The chain joins TRBV10-3 to TRBJ2-3; 7 bases line up with TRBD2. V shed 9 bases, J shed 0 bases, and the junction held 12 bases outside the gene matches. CDR3 length: 16 residues. CDR1 is ENHRY and CDR2 is SYGVKD in the germline V gene. CDR3: CAMSALVAGSTDTQYF. CDR3 DNA: TGTGCCATGAGCGCGTTGGTAGCGGGCAGCACAGATACGCAGTATTTT.

This clonotype was detected many times. The rearrangement joins TRBV29-1 to TRBJ2-1, with 7 nucleotides matching TRBD1. The ends lost 7 bases at V and 1 base at J; junction bases unmatched: 4. Germline values: CDR1 SQVTM, CDR2 ANQGSEA. The CDR3 runs 13 residues. The CDR3 coding sequence is TGCAGCGCCCGGGACAGTTCCTACAATGAGCAGTTCTTC. Its translation is CSARDSSYNEQFF.

This clonotype was seen ten or more times. V usage is TRBV7-2 and J usage is TRBJ2-7; D ambiguous. This CDR3 has 14 amino acids. Germline V gives CDR1 SGHTA, CDR2 FQGNSA. The V and J ends lost 3 bases and 0 bases respectively, with 9 bases between them. CDR3 nucleotides: TGTGCCAGCAGCTTCATCGGTAGCTCCTACGAGCAGTACTTC. Its translation: CASSFIGSSYEQYF. Looking up the rest from reference TRBV7-2 and TRBJ2-7 gives the full variable domain: GAGVSQSPSNKVTEKGKDVELRCDPISGHTALYWYRQSLGQGLEFLIYFQGNSAPDKSGLPSDRFSAERTGGSVSTLTIQRTQQEDSAVYLCASSFIGSSYEQYFGPGTRLTVT.

This clonotype was seen at least ten times. J is TRBJ1-3 and V is TRBV20-1; D remains unclear. The germline CDR1 and CDR2 sequences are DFQATT and SNEGSKA (reference sequence). With 1 base removed from V and 0 bases from J, the gap between germline ends came to 7 bases. The CDR3 consists of 14 residues. The chain's CDR3 is CSARASSSGNTIYF. The CDR3 DNA is TGCAGTGCTAGAGCCAGTAGCTCTGGAAACACCATATATTTT.

This clonotype was picked up many times. This sequence joins TRBV7-2 and TRBJ2-4; D not certain. Trimming pared 4 bases from V and 0 bases from J, leaving 7 bases between. The CDR3 is 14 amino acids. Germline-derived CDR1 and CDR2 are SGHTA and FQGNSA. CDR3 loop: CASSYREAKNIQYF. As DNA, the CDR3 is TGTGCCAGCAGCTACCGCGAAGCCAAAAACATTCAGTACTTC.

This clonotype was recorded at least ten times. The V and J genes are TRBV13 and TRBJ2-3; tentatively, D is TRBD2 (6 bases). Germline CDR1 is PRHDT and CDR2 is FYEKMQ (reference sequence). The CDR3 is made up of 14 amino acids. Between the trimmed V and J ends, which lost 6 bases and 5 bases, there was a span of 15 bases. The CDR3 reads CASRKGGVRDTQYF. The CDR3 DNA follows: TGTGCCAGCAGAAAGGGCGGGGTGAGAGATACGCAGTATTTT. Full variable domain (outside the CDR3, taken from reference TRBV13 and TRBJ2-3): AAGVIQSPRHLIKEKRETATLKCYPIPRHDTVYWYQQGPGQDPQFLISFYEKMQSDKGSIPDRFSAQQFSDYHSELNMSSLELGDSALYFCASRKGGVRDTQYFGPGTRLTVL.

This clonotype was counted ten times or more. This sequence joins TRBV2 and TRBJ1-5, with a possible D match to TRBD1 (5 bases). The length of the CDR3 is 14 residues. Trimming removed 7 bases from V and 8 bases from J, with 18 bases in between. CDR1 and CDR2 from the germline V gene are SNHLY and FYNNEI. The CDR3 loop is CASKRRGGTEPQHF. The CDR3 nucleotides read TGTGCCAGCAAAAGACGGGGAGGGACGGAGCCCCAGCATTTT.